The rows below give T cell receptor beta chains drawn from one sample of a study of tumor-infiltrating lymphocytes in localized non-small cell lung cancer. Repertoires were generated with immunoSEQ multiplex PCR, while TCRdb's copy carries only in-frame clones and drops some. The profile shows roughly 13,000 clones, about two thirds of them singletons. Sequenced input: uninvolved lung tissue not adjacent to the tumor. The source of these receptors is a human donor with non-small cell lung cancer. CDR3s include the opening cysteine and the closing phenylalanine or tryptophan. A D gene is named only where the DNA matches it firmly. Clone size is shown for a subset of rows, as once, few, many or a class of expanded clone.

D gene	V gene	clone size	J gene	CDR3 protein	CDR3 DNA
-	TRBV9	-	TRBJ2-2	CASSVVSWVANTGELFF	TGTGCCAGCAGCGTAGTGTCCTGGGTTGCGAACACCGGGGAGCTGTTTTTT
TRBD1	TRBV19	-	TRBJ1-5	CASSTHRQGQGNQPQHF	TGTGCCAGTAGTACACACAGACAGGGGCAGGGTAATCAGCCCCAGCATTTT
TRBD1	TRBV4-1	-	TRBJ2-1	CASSQEGTKRGDRGDEQFF	TGCGCCAGCAGCCAAGAAGGGACGAAGCGGGGGGACAGGGGGGATGAGCAGTTCTTC
TRBD1	TRBV14	-	TRBJ2-7	CASSPLTQGKYEQYF	TGTGCCAGCAGCCCGCTGACACAGGGGAAATACGAGCAGTACTTC
-	TRBV5-6	few	TRBJ1-4	CASSLVGGMKEKLFF	TGTGCCAGCAGCTTGGTCGGGGGGATGAAGGAAAAACTGTTTTTT
TRBD1	TRBV19	-	TRBJ2-7	CASSYAGQGAKEQYF	TGTGCCAGTAGTTATGCGGGACAGGGGGCGAAAGAGCAGTACTTC
-	TRBV4-2	once	TRBJ1-4	CASSQEGRGINEKLFF	TGTGCCAGCAGCCAAGAGGGGAGGGGCATTAATGAAAAACTGTTTTTT
-	TRBV29-1	-	TRBJ1-3	CSVSPGRGVSGNTIYF	TGCAGCGTTAGCCCTGGCCGAGGGGTCTCTGGAAACACCATATATTTT
TRBD1	TRBV6-6	once	TRBJ2-1	CASSLRDSYNEQFF	TGTGCCAGCAGTCTCCGGGACAGCTACAATGAGCAGTTCTTC
TRBD1	TRBV5-8	-	TRBJ2-1	CASSRRQGQYNEQFF	TGTGCCAGCAGCCGTAGACAGGGGCAGTACAATGAGCAGTTCTTC
-	TRBV30	-	TRBJ1-6	CAWSAGNSPLHF	TGTGCCTGGAGCGCAGGGAATTCACCCCTCCACTTT
-	TRBV25-1	-	TRBJ1-5	CASSDWGTQQPQHF	TGTGCCAGCAGTGATTGGGGAACGCAGCAGCCCCAGCATTTT
TRBD1	TRBV6-6	-	TRBJ2-2	CASNKPDRGNTGELFF	TGTGCCAGCAACAAGCCGGACAGGGGTAACACCGGGGAGCTGTTTTTT
-	TRBV7-7	-	TRBJ2-2	CASRLLIGDTGELFF	TGTGCCAGCAGACTACTAATCGGGGACACCGGGGAGCTGTTTTTT
-	TRBV4-1	-	TRBJ1-5	CASSLGGGAYSNQPQHF	TGCGCCAGCAGCCTAGGGGGGGGCGCTTATAGCAATCAGCCCCAGCATTTT
TRBD2	TRBV29-1	-	TRBJ2-3	CSESTSVADTQYF	TGCAGCGAATCGACTAGCGTTGCAGATACGCAGTATTTT
-	TRBV7-2	-	TRBJ1-2	CASSLGGGGGYGYTF	TGTGCCAGCAGCTTAGGGGGCGGAGGGGGGTATGGCTACACCTTC
TRBD2	TRBV28	-	TRBJ2-1	CASSLLTLAGGRNEQFF	TGTGCCAGCAGTTTATTGACCCTAGCGGGAGGGAGGAATGAGCAGTTCTTC
TRBD2	TRBV15	-	TRBJ2-4	CATSRVGTSGSRKNIQYF	TGTGCCACCAGCAGAGTGGGGACTAGCGGGTCCCGAAAAAACATTCAGTACTTC
-	TRBV2	-	TRBJ2-2	CASSQTGELFF	TGTGCCAGCAGTCAAACCGGGGAGCTGTTTTTT
TRBD2	TRBV29-1	-	TRBJ2-7	CSVDPSGSYEQYF	TGCAGCGTTGACCCTAGCGGTTCCTACGAGCAGTACTTC
TRBD1	TRBV5-6	-	TRBJ2-4	CASSLADREGNIQYF	TGTGCCAGCAGCTTGGCGGACAGGGAAGGAAACATTCAGTACTTC
-	TRBV5-6	-	TRBJ1-3	CASAGQSSGNTIYF	TGTGCCAGCGCCGGACAGTCCTCTGGAAACACCATATATTTT
TRBD2	TRBV25-1	-	TRBJ2-2	CASSDLLGGENTGELFF	TGTGCCAGCAGTGACCTCCTTGGGGGGGAGAACACCGGGGAGCTGTTTTTT
-	TRBV9	few	TRBJ1-5	CASSGTDNQPQHF	TGTGCCAGCAGCGGGACAGACAATCAGCCCCAGCATTTT
TRBD1	TRBV6-6	-	TRBJ1-2	CASWPGGTYGYTF	TGTGCCAGCTGGCCAGGGGGTACCTATGGCTACACCTTC
TRBD2	TRBV9	-	TRBJ2-2	CASSVGLAGLRSTGELFF	TGTGCCAGCAGCGTAGGACTAGCGGGCCTGAGGAGCACCGGGGAGCTGTTTTTT
-	TRBV19	-	TRBJ2-7	CASSMGSGAGYEQYF	TGTGCCAGTAGTATGGGTTCGGGGGCAGGCTACGAGCAGTACTTC
-	TRBV5-1	-	TRBJ2-1	CASSFRDSYNEQFF	TGCGCCAGCAGCTTCAGGGACTCCTACAATGAGCAGTTCTTC
-	TRBV19	-	TRBJ1-5	CASSITYQPQHF	TGTGCCAGTAGTATAACGTATCAGCCCCAGCATTTT
TRBD1	TRBV15	few	TRBJ1-1	CATSRGFGQGATLNTEAFF	TGTGCCACCAGCAGGGGGTTTGGGCAGGGGGCTACACTGAACACTGAAGCTTTCTTT
TRBD1	TRBV7-9	-	TRBJ1-2	CASSPAGGSYGYTF	TGTGCCAGCAGCCCCGCAGGGGGGAGCTATGGCTACACCTTC
-	TRBV30	-	TRBJ1-1	CAWSVFQGLTEAFF	TGTGCCTGGAGTGTCTTCCAGGGGTTGACTGAAGCTTTCTTT
-	TRBV7-2	few	TRBJ1-4	CASSLESRQGREKLFF	TGTGCCAGCAGCTTAGAATCGAGGCAGGGGCGGGAAAAACTGTTTTTT
-	TRBV5-6	-	TRBJ1-3	CASSLIAAGAGNTIYF	TGTGCCAGCAGCTTGATCGCGGCAGGGGCTGGAAACACCATATATTTT
TRBD1	TRBV7-9	-	TRBJ2-7	CASSPRGQRSYEQYF	TGTGCCAGCAGCCCCCGGGGACAGAGGTCCTACGAGCAGTACTTC
-	TRBV30	-	TRBJ1-1	CAWSSGVTEAFF	TGTGCCTGGAGTTCGGGGGTCACTGAAGCTTTCTTT
-	TRBV21-1	-	TRBJ1-2	CASTAKRGGQELNYGYTF	TGTGCCAGCACCGCAAAGCGGGGGGGACAAGAGCTTAACTATGGCTACACCTTC
-	TRBV5-4	-	TRBJ1-1	CASSLEWITTEAFF	TGTGCCAGCAGCTTGGAGTGGATTACCACTGAAGCTTTCTTT